Listed below are T cell receptor beta chains from one sample, sequenced in a study of beta chain features in type 1 diabetes. Sequencing was performed with immunoSEQ multiplex PCR; in TCRdb, only in-frame clones are kept and a portion is missing. This sample has around 250,000 clones, with approximately 13% found just once. Sample: naive CD4+ T cells from blood. The receptors stem from a man under 40 with type 1 diabetes. The CDR3 runs from the conserved cysteine through the conserved F or W. A D gene is named only where the DNA matches it firmly. Where a row states a size, it is once, few, many or the class of an expanded clone; other rows omit it.

clone size,V gene,D gene,J gene,CDR3 DNA,CDR3 protein
few,TRBV29-1,TRBD1,TRBJ2-5,TGCAGCCCCGGACGTGGGGACAGGGGGCAGGAGACCCCGGGGACCCAGTACTTC,CSPGRGDRGQETPGTQYF
NA,TRBV7-2,NA,TRBJ2-7,TGTGCCAGCAGCGGGCGTGGAAGCTCCTACGAGCAGTACTTC,CASSGRGSSYEQYF
NA,TRBV2,NA,TRBJ2-2,TGTGCCACCTCGTACACCGGGGAGCTGTTTTTT,CATSYTGELFF
NA,TRBV7-9,NA,TRBJ2-2,TGTGCCAGCAGCTTAGGGAGGGCCGGGGAGCTGTTTTTT,CASSLGRAGELFF
NA,TRBV11-2,NA,TRBJ2-5,TGTGCCAGCAGCCCACAGCGTGGGGAGCAAGAGACCCAGTACTTC,CASSPQRGEQETQYF
few,TRBV4-2,TRBD2,TRBJ2-1,TGTGCCAGCAGCCAAGAGGTGAGGGCTAGCGGGAGAGAATGGCAGTTCTTC,CASSQEVRASGREWQFF
few,TRBV10-3,TRBD1,TRBJ2-7,TGTGCCATCAGAGGACAGGGTGTCGAGCAGTACTTC,CAIRGQGVEQYF
few,TRBV29-1,NA,TRBJ1-5,TGCAGCGTTGGTGAGTCGAGGAACCAGCCCCAGCATTTT,CSVGESRNQPQHF
once,TRBV27,NA,TRBJ1-2,TGTGCCAGCAGTTCCGGACAGCCCGGAACCTATGGCTACACCTTC,CASSSGQPGTYGYTF
NA,TRBV7-9,NA,TRBJ1-2,TGTGCCAGCAGCTGGGGTCGGGGAAATGGCTACACCTTC,CASSWGRGNGYTF
NA,TRBV5-1,NA,TRBJ1-1,TGCGCCAGCAGCGCCGGAGGACTCACTGAAGCTTTCTTT,CASSAGGLTEAFF
few,TRBV25-1,NA,TRBJ2-7,TGTGCCACCCTTTCCCAATACTTCGAGCAGTACTTC,CATLSQYFEQYF
few,TRBV6-1,TRBD2,TRBJ2-7,TGTGCCAGCAGTGCCGGGGTAGCGGGAGGTTACGAGCAGTACTTC,CASSAGVAGGYEQYF
few,TRBV29-1,NA,TRBJ1-2,TGCAGCGTTGAAATCGGGCCAGGCAGGGGATCGGGTGGCTACACCTTC,CSVEIGPGRGSGGYTF
NA,TRBV4-1,NA,TRBJ1-3,TGCGCCAGCAGCCAAGACTACCCAGGGAACACCATATATTTT,CASSQDYPGNTIYF
NA,TRBV5-1,TRBD1,TRBJ2-7,TGCGCCAGTCATCCGGGACAGGGGAGCCCCTACGAGCAGTACTTC,CASHPGQGSPYEQYF
NA,TRBV19,NA,TRBJ2-3,TGTGCCAGCGACCAAAGGGGGAGTAGGACAGATACGCAGTATTTT,CASDQRGSRTDTQYF
few,TRBV4-1,TRBD1,TRBJ1-5,TGCGCCAGCAGCCATCTTTACAGGGGGAGAGGAGATCAGCCCCAGCATTTT,CASSHLYRGRGDQPQHF
once,TRBV19,TRBD1,TRBJ1-2,TGTGCCAGTACCCCGGGTCGGGACAGGGTCTCCTACACCTTC,CASTPGRDRVSYTF
NA,TRBV4-1,TRBD2,TRBJ2-2,TGCGCCAGCAGGTTTAGCGGGGGGGAGACCGGGGAGCTGTTTTTT,CASRFSGGETGELFF
few,TRBV2,TRBD1,TRBJ2-2,TGTGCCAGCAAGGGACAGGGGAAGAACACCGGGGAGCTGTTTTTT,CASKGQGKNTGELFF
NA,TRBV30,TRBD1,TRBJ1-5,TGTGCCTGGAGGAGGGGTGACAGGGACCCCCACAATCAGCCCCAGCATTTT,CAWRRGDRDPHNQPQHF
few,TRBV25-1,NA,TRBJ2-6,TGTGCCAGCGGACGAAGGGGATCTGGGGCCAACGTCCTGACTTTC,CASGRRGSGANVLTF
few,TRBV6-5,TRBD1,TRBJ2-7,TGTGCCAGCAGTGGTCGGGGACAGGGCTACGAGCAGTACTTC,CASSGRGQGYEQYF
NA,TRBV6-6,TRBD2,TRBJ2-5,TGTGCCAGCAGTACCGGGACTAGCGGGGGGTGGACCCAGTACTTC,CASSTGTSGGWTQYF
NA,TRBV18,NA,TRBJ1-1,TGTGCCAGCTCCCCGGGACAAGACACTGAAGCTTTCTTT,CASSPGQDTEAFF
NA,TRBV5-6,TRBD1,TRBJ1-4,TGTGCCAGCAGCGCCCGGGACAGGGGGGGGCATGAAAAACTGTTTTTT,CASSARDRGGHEKLFF
NA,TRBV30,TRBD2,TRBJ2-3,TGTGCCTGGAGTGTAGCTAGCGGAGCCAGCACAGATACGCAGTATTTT,CAWSVASGASTDTQYF
few,TRBV2,NA,TRBJ1-5,TGTGCCAGCAGTCAAATAGGGGGGGGACAGCCCCAGCATTTT,CASSQIGGGQPQHF
once,TRBV6-1,TRBD2,TRBJ2-1,TGTGCCAGCAGTGGAGGACTAGCGGGAGGGCCACCGTACAATGAGCAGTTCTTC,CASSGGLAGGPPYNEQFF
few,TRBV29-1,NA,TRBJ2-1,TGCAGCGCCGGGACTCACAATGAGCAGTTCTTC,CSAGTHNEQFF
few,TRBV5-1,NA,TRBJ2-5,TGCGCCAGCAGCTTGGTGGTCGTGACTCTCCAAGAGACCCAGTACTTC,CASSLVVVTLQETQYF
NA,TRBV6-5,TRBD2,TRBJ2-3,TGTGCCAGCAGTTACTCGAGACTAGCGGGCTCAGATACGCAGTATTTT,CASSYSRLAGSDTQYF
NA,TRBV30,NA,TRBJ2-5,TGTGCCTGGAATCGGCAGCCGGAGGGGACCCAGTACTTC,CAWNRQPEGTQYF
few,TRBV25-1,NA,TRBJ1-1,TGTGCCAGCAGTGAATACGAGGGTTTGAACACTGAAGCTTTCTTT,CASSEYEGLNTEAFF
few,TRBV12-5,NA,TRBJ2-1,TGTGCTAGTGGGAGAGCAGCGGGCGATAATGAGCAGTTCTTC,CASGRAAGDNEQFF
few,TRBV7-9,NA,TRBJ1-2,TGTGCCAGCAGCTTAGCCCCAGGGTGGGACTATGGCTACACCTTC,CASSLAPGWDYGYTF
few,TRBV25-1,TRBD2,TRBJ2-1,TGTGCCAGCAGTTCACCTAGCGGGAGTAGCTCCTACAATGAGCAGTTCTTC,CASSSPSGSSSYNEQFF
NA,TRBV11-2,NA,TRBJ2-3,TGTGCCAGCAGCCACCCTGGGGGCGATACGCAGTATTTT,CASSHPGGDTQYF
NA,TRBV18,TRBD1,TRBJ1-5,TGTGCCAGCTCACCGGGACAGGGAGACCAGCCCCAGCATTTT,CASSPGQGDQPQHF
NA,TRBV13,NA,TRBJ2-5,TGTGCCTCAGCAGCTTCGAAACTAGCTGGGGAGACCCAGTACTTC,CASAASKLAGETQYF
NA,TRBV5-1,TRBD2,TRBJ2-2,TGCGCCAGCTCGGGACTAGCGGGGAGGTCGAACACCGGGGAGCTGTTTTTT,CASSGLAGRSNTGELFF
few,TRBV7-9,NA,TRBJ2-7,TGTGCCAGCAGCTTCTCAGGAGGCTCGGGCGAGCAGTACTTC,CASSFSGGSGEQYF
NA,TRBV5-1,NA,TRBJ2-3,TGCGCCACCCGGGGCGGGGCTGGCACAGATACGCAGTATTTT,CATRGGAGTDTQYF
few,TRBV2,NA,TRBJ1-2,TGTGCCAGCAGTGAGACAGGTAGACCTGGCTACACCTTC,CASSETGRPGYTF
NA,TRBV19,TRBD1,TRBJ2-5,TGTGCCAGTAGTTTGGGACAGGTAGTGGAGACCCAGTACTTC,CASSLGQVVETQYF
few,TRBV18,NA,TRBJ2-5,TGTGCCAGCTCTCAGGACCAAGAGACCCAGTACTTC,CASSQDQETQYF
NA,TRBV30,TRBD1,TRBJ1-4,TGTGCCTGGAAGGTTTTGGGACAGGGTTATGAAAAACTGTTTTTT,CAWKVLGQGYEKLFF
few,TRBV2,TRBD2,TRBJ2-1,TGTGCCAGCAGTAAAGAGGGGGTGGCTCTAGCGGGAGGGGGTAATGAGCAGTTCTTC,CASSKEGVALAGGGNEQFF
few,TRBV6-6,TRBD2,TRBJ2-7,TGTGCCAGCAGTCCCTTCGGGACTAGCGGTTCCTACGAGCAGTACTTC,CASSPFGTSGSYEQYF
NA,TRBV19,TRBD1,TRBJ2-2,TGTGCCAGTAGTCCACCGGGACAGGGGTATCCCGGGGAGCTGTTTTTT,CASSPPGQGYPGELFF
few,TRBV29-1,NA,TRBJ1-2,TGCAGCGTCGACCCCCGGGGGCGGGGGTACTATGGCTACACCTTC,CSVDPRGRGYYGYTF
few,TRBV6-5,TRBD1,TRBJ2-7,TGTGCCAGCAGCTCAGGGGACAGCTCCTACGAGCAGTACTTC,CASSSGDSSYEQYF
NA,TRBV7-9,TRBD2,TRBJ2-1,TGTGCCAGCAGCTCCCCCGAACTAGCGCGAGAAGACAATGAGCAGTTCTTC,CASSSPELAREDNEQFF
few,TRBV29-1,NA,TRBJ2-3,TGCAGCGTCCCAGGCGACAGTGGTGGCACAGATACGCAGTATTTT,CSVPGDSGGTDTQYF
few,TRBV10-3,TRBD1,TRBJ1-1,TGTGCCATCAGTGAGGCGACAGGGGGCCGGACTGAAGCTTTCTTT,CAISEATGGRTEAFF
NA,TRBV18,NA,TRBJ2-7,TGTGCCAGCTCACCGGGGCACGAGCAGTACTTC,CASSPGHEQYF
few,TRBV7-9,NA,TRBJ1-2,TGTGCCAGCAGCTTAACGGACTATGGCTACACCTTC,CASSLTDYGYTF
NA,TRBV18,TRBD1,TRBJ2-7,TGTGCCAGCTCACCTCTAACAGGGGGCGCGATCCACGAGCAGTACTTC,CASSPLTGGAIHEQYF